A selection of T cell receptor beta chains follows, all from one sample in a study of regulatory T cells in long-lasting Graves disease. TCRdb re-called the multiplex PCR reads with MiXCR, one entry per CDR3 protein. Of about 320,000 distinct CDR3 sequences listed, 15% to 20% were seen once; the top ten hold about 39%. The sequencing here drew on peripheral blood mononuclear cells (PBMCs), taken at new diagnosis, from a patient treated with antithyroid drugs. Receptors originate from a female donor with Graves disease. CDR3s include the opening cysteine and the closing phenylalanine or tryptophan. The order of the fields is D gene, V gene, J gene, clone size, CDR3 DNA, CDR3 protein. The D gene is left open where the match is weak. The size field is filled for only some rows; it gives once, few, many or a size class.

NA	TRBV7-9	TRBJ1-3	many	TGTGCCAGCAGCTTACCCACCGGGAGCCGCGTCCTTACCGCTCACTCTGGAAACACCATATATTTT	CASSLPTGSRVLTAHSGNTIYF
TRBD2	TRBV10-3	TRBJ2-3	many	TGTGCCACGAGGCGGGAGGGAAGTACAGATACGCAGTATTTT	CATRREGSTDTQYF
NA	TRBV15	TRBJ2-5	many	TGTGCCACCAGCAGAGAGGACTCGACGCCCCAAGAGACCCAGTACTTC	CATSREDSTPQETQYF
NA	TRBV7-8	TRBJ2-2	NA	TGTGCCAGCAGCTTAGACGGGAGAAACGGGGAGCTGTTTTTT	CASSLDGRNGELFF
TRBD1	TRBV19	TRBJ1-1	NA	TGTGCCAGTAGAACCATAGAAGGCCGGACAGGGGCCACTGAAGCTTTCTTT	CASRTIEGRTGATEAFF
TRBD2	TRBV14	TRBJ2-1	once	TGTGCCAGCAGCCAACTTGACGGGAGGAACGACGATGAGCAGTTCTTC	CASSQLDGRNDDEQFF
TRBD1	TRBV20-1	TRBJ1-4	NA	TGCAGTGCGGCTGCTCGGGACAGCGTTAATGAAAAAATGTTTTTT	CSAAARDSVNEKMFF
NA	TRBV12-3/TRBV12-4	TRBJ1-1	NA	TGTGCCAGCACCCCCGGGGATTGGACTGAAGCTTTCTTT	CASTPGDWTEAFF
TRBD1	TRBV2	TRBJ2-3	many	TGTGCCAGCACTGACAGGGCTAGCACAGATACGCAGTATTTT	CASTDRASTDTQYF
NA	TRBV18	TRBJ1-5	once	TGTGCCAGCTCACCGGGGCTCGATCAGCCCCAGCGTTTT	CASSPGLDQPQRF
NA	TRBV5-1	TRBJ2-5	few	TGCGCCAGCAGCTTGGGGGCAGGAGCGTATCAAGAGACCCAGTACTTC	CASSLGAGAYQETQYF
NA	TRBV27	TRBJ2-7	few	TGTGCCAGCAGTACAGGAGTGGGGGCCGCCTACGAGCAGTACTTC	CASSTGVGAAYEQYF